This T cell receptor (beta chain) derives from a study of blood T cell repertoires in COVID-19. V was pared by 4 bases and J by 6 bases, with 11 bases between. The CDR3 length is 13 residues. Germline CDR1 and CDR2: SGHRS and YFSETQ. This table comes from immunoSEQ multiplex PCR, and its TCRdb copy is limited to in-frame clones, with some not included. The table shows 350,000 to 450,000 clones, with 85% occurring only once. The count of this clone is one. The sequencing input was peripheral blood. The sequence was collected from a woman younger than 30 with acute or convalescent COVID-19. The chain employs TRBV5-1 and TRBJ2-1, with D possibly being TRBD1 (6 bases). The CDR3 DNA reads as TGCGCCAGCAGCCTCCGGGACACCAATGAGCAGTTCTTC. Encoded protein: CASSLRDTNEQFF.